This T cell receptor beta chain emerged from a study of CD8 T cells in ankylosing spondylitis. From germline, CDR1 is MDHEN and CDR2 SYDVKM. V shed 4 bases, J shed 5 bases, and the junction held 4 bases outside the gene matches. This CDR3 has 14 amino acids. This clonotype came up many times. Antigen unknown. Making use of molecular barcodes, quantitative 5'-RACE generated TCR beta libraries. TCRdb fed the 5' RACE reads into MiXCR, producing one record per CDR3 protein. Here the sample spans roughly 150,000 distinct CDR3 sequences, under 35% being singletons. General study findings and limits: Reactive arthritis synovial fluid and blood were previously reported to contain some motif variants.

The receptor's source is a male donor with ankylosing spondylitis. V usage is TRBV28 and J usage is TRBJ1-5; 8 nucleotides line up with TRBD1. Sequencing was performed on synovial fluid, either unsorted or a sorted T cell fraction (not recorded which). The CDR3 is CASSSAGGDQPQHF. The DNA of the CDR3 is TGTGCCAGCAGTTCCGCAGGGGGCGATCAGCCCCAGCATTTT.